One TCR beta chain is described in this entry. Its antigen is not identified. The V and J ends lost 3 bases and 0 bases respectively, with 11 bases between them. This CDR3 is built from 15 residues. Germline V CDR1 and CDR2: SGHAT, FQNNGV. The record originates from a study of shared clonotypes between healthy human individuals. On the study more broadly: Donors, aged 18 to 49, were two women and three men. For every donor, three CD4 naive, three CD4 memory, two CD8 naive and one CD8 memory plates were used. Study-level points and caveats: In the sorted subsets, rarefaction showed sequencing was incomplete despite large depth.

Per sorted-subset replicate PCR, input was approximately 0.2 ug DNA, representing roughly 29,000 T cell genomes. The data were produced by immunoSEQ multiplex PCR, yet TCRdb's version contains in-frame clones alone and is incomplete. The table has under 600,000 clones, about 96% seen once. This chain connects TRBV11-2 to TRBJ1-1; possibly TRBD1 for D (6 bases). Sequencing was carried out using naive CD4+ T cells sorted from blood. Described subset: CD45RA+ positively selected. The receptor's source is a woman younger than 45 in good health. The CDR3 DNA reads TGTGCCAGCAGCTTTCGACAGGCCTTGAACACTGAAGCTTTCTTT. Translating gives CASSFRQALNTEAFF.